Below, 9 T cell receptor beta chains from the same sample are listed, as sequenced in a study of neurological immune-mediated disorders. TCRdb re-called the 5' RACE reads through MiXCR, storing one row per CDR3 protein. The sample lists tens of thousands of distinct CDR3 sequences; around 5% were seen once. Input material: CD4+ T cells from blood. The source of these receptors is a man in his late teens or twenties in good health.

This clonotype was counted at least ten times. The chain uses TRBV3-1 and TRBJ1-3; the D gene is possibly TRBD1 (6 bases). Trimming pared 1 base from V and 3 bases from J, leaving 13 bases between. The CDR3 runs to 16 residues. Looked up from germline, CDR1 is LGHDT and CDR2 is YNNKEL (reference sequence). CDR3 protein: CASSQVAGGYGNTIYF. The CDR3, as DNA: TGTGCCAGCAGCCAAGTCGCCGGGGGCTATGGAAACACCATATATTTT.

This clonotype came up many times. The CDR3 bases are TGTGCCAGCAGTTACTCGATTATGTCTAGCGGGGGATACAATGAGCAGTTCTTC. Translated, it gives CASSYSIMSSGGYNEQFF. The chain couples TRBV6-5 to TRBJ2-1; 10 positions match TRBD2. Trimming cost V 0 bases and J 4 bases; bases outside gene matches: 9. CDR1 is MNHEY, CDR2 SVGAGI, per germline. There are 18 residues in the CDR3.

Ten or more counts support this clonotype. The chain combines TRBV27 with TRBJ2-2, with D perhaps assigned TRBD1 or TRBD2 (5 bases each). The CDR3 sequence is 15 residues long. V was cut by 3 bases and J by 4 bases, with 12 bases left in between. The V gene's germline CDR1 is MNHEY and CDR2 SMNVEV (reference sequence). The CDR3 sequence: CASSFQFGGTGELFF. The CDR3 coding sequence is TGTGCCAGCAGTTTTCAGTTTGGGGGCACCGGGGAGCTGTTTTTT.

Many counts were recorded for this clonotype. This chain joins TRBV20-1 and TRBJ1-1; 7 nucleotides match TRBD1. The junction had 4 bases not matched to a gene; V was cut back by 0 bases and J by 0 bases. The CDR3 runs 15 residues. CDR1 is DFQATT and CDR2 is SNEGSKA in the germline V gene (reference sequence). This CDR3 is CSARDAQGMNTEAFF. Here the CDR3 DNA reads TGCAGTGCTAGAGACGCACAGGGGATGAACACTGAAGCTTTCTTT.

This clonotype was observed at least ten times. V gene TRBV5-1 combines with J gene TRBJ1-1; D is uncertain. Trimming took off 0 bases at V and 8 bases at J, with 11 bases between the two ends. Germline loops: CDR1 SGHRS, CDR2 YFSETQ. The length of the CDR3 is 13 residues. Here the CDR3 DNA reads TGCGCCAGCAGCTTGGACGGGGAGTTCGAAGCTTTCTTT. Amino acid sequence: CASSLDGEFEAFF.

At least ten counts were recorded for this clonotype. The chain has TRBV20-1 and TRBJ1-5; no firm D call. The V and J ends lost 3 bases and 3 bases respectively, with 15 bases between them. The germline V gene encodes CDR1 DFQATT and CDR2 SNEGSKA (reference sequence). This CDR3 has 15 amino acids. The CDR3 region has the DNA TGCAGTGCTAGCCGCCCACTAGGGATCAATCAGCCCCAGCATTTT. It yields the protein CSASRPLGINQPQHF.

This clonotype was counted at least ten times. The V gene is TRBV12-3 or TRBV12-4, the J gene TRBJ2-6, with TRBD1 as a possible D gene (6 bases). CDR3 length: 14 amino acids. Trimming took off 9 bases at V and 2 bases at J, with 11 bases between the two ends. For the CDR3, the DNA is TGTGCCAGTAGGACAGAAACTGGGGCCAACGTCCTGACTTTC. It is translated as CASRTETGANVLTF.

This clonotype was observed many times. The chain couples TRBV2 to TRBJ1-1, with D unclear. The germline V and J ends were trimmed by 6 bases and 0 bases, with 8 bases remaining between them. The germline gives CDR1 SNHLY, CDR2 FYNNEI. The CDR3 contains 13 residues. The CDR3 bases are TGTGCCAGCAGCGCCGAGATGAACACTGAAGCTTTCTTT. Residues: CASSAEMNTEAFF.

This clonotype was counted many times. The chain links TRBV28 to TRBJ1-2, with D perhaps matching TRBD1 (5 bases). The length of the CDR3 is 13 residues. The V and J ends lost 2 bases and 9 bases respectively, with 13 bases between them. CDR1 is MDHEN and CDR2 is SYDVKM in the germline V gene. The CDR3 DNA is TGTGCCAGCAGTTTAGCGCAGGGTCGGAGCTACACCTTC. Residues: CASSLAQGRSYTF.